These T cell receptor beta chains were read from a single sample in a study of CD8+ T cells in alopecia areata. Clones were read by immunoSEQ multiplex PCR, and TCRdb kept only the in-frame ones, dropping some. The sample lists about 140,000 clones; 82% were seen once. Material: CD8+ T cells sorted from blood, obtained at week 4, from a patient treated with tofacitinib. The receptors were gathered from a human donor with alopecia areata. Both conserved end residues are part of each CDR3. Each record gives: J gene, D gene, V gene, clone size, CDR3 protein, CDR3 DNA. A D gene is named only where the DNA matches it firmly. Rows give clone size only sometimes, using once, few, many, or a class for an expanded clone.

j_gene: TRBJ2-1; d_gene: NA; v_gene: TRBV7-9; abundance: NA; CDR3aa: CASSPHSTYEQFF; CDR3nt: TGTGCCAGCAGCCCGCACTCGACTTATGAGCAGTTCTTC
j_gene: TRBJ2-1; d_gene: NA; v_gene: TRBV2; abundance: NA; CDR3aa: CASRKSGARRDNEQFF; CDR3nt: TGTGCCAGCAGGAAGTCCGGGGCCCGCCGGGACAATGAGCAGTTCTTC
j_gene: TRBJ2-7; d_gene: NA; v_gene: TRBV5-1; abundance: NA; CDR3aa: CASSLLDGGISSYEQYF; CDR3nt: TGCGCCAGCAGCTTGCTCGACGGAGGGATAAGCTCCTACGAGCAGTACTTC
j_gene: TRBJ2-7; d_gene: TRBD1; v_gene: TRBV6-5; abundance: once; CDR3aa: CASSYSGTGYEQYF; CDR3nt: TGTGCCAGCAGTTACTCGGGGACAGGGTACGAGCAGTACTTC
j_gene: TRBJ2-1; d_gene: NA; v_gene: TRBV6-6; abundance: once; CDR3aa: CASSYSIGDGDNEQFF; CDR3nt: TGTGCCAGCAGTTACTCGATCGGGGACGGGGACAATGAGCAGTTCTTC
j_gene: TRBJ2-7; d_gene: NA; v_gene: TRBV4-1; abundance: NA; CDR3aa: CASSQVGRTEQYF; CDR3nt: TGCGCCAGCAGCCAAGTAGGGAGGACCGAGCAGTACTTC
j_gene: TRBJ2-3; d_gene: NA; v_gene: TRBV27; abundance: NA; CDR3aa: CASSFVGGITDTQYF; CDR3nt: TGTGCCAGCAGTTTCGTCGGGGGTATAACAGATACGCAGTATTTT
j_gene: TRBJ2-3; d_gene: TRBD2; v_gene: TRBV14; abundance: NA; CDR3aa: CASSPRLGGGKDTQYF; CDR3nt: TGTGCCAGCAGCCCCCGTCTGGGCGGGGGGAAAGATACGCAGTATTTT
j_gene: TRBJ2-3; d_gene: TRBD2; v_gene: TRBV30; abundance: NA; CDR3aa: CAWSARLAGDSTDTQYF; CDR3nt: TGTGCCTGGAGTGCCCGACTAGCGGGGGATAGCACAGATACGCAGTATTTT
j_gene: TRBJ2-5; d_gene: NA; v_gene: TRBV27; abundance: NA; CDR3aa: CASSFFGRQYF; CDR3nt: TGTGCCAGCAGTTTCTTTGGAAGGCAGTACTTC
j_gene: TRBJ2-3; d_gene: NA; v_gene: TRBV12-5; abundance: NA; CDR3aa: CASGLGQGRSTDTQYF; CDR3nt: TGTGCTAGTGGTTTAGGGCAGGGGCGTAGCACAGATACGCAGTATTTT
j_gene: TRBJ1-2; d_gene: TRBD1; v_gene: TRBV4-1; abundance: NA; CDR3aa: CASSQEASGQGKDGYTF; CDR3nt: TGCGCCAGCAGCCAAGAAGCCTCGGGACAGGGGAAAGATGGCTACACCTTC
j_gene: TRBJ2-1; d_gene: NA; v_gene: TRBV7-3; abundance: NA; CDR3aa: CASSHLGGNEQFF; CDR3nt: TGTGCCAGCAGCCACCTAGGGGGCAATGAGCAGTTCTTC
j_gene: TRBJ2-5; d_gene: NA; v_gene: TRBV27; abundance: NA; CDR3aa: CASRLFQEETQYF; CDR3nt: TGTGCCAGCCGATTGTTCCAGGAAGAGACCCAGTACTTC
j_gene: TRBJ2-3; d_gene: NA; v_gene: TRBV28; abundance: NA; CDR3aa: CASSYPADTQYF; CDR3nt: TGTGCCAGCAGTTACCCCGCAGATACGCAGTATTTT
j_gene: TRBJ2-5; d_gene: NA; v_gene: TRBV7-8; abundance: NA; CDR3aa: CASSLANLETQYF; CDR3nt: TGTGCCAGCAGCTTAGCGAACCTGGAGACCCAGTACTTC
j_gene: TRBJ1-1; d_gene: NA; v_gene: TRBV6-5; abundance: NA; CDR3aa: CASSFLTPGVTEAFF; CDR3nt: TGTGCCAGCAGTTTTCTGACGCCCGGGGTCACTGAAGCTTTCTTT
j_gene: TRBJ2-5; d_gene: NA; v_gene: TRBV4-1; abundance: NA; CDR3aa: CASSRNADETQYF; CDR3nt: TGCGCCAGCTCGAGGAACGCCGATGAGACCCAGTACTTC
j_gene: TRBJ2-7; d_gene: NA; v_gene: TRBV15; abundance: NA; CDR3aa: CATSREAGSHEQYF; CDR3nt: TGTGCCACCAGCAGAGAGGCAGGGTCCCACGAGCAGTACTTC
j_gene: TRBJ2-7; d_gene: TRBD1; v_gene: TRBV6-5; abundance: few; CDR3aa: CATQGGTGRYEQYF; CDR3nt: TGTGCCACCCAAGGAGGGACAGGTCGTTACGAGCAGTACTTC
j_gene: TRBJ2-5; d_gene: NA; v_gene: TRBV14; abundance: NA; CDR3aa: CASSQAYGTETQYF; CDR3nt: TGTGCCAGCAGCCAAGCTTATGGAACTGAGACCCAGTACTTC
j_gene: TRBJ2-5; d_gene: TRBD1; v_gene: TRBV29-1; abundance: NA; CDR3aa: CSVITDRVQETQYF; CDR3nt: TGCAGCGTGATTACCGACAGGGTCCAAGAGACCCAGTACTTC
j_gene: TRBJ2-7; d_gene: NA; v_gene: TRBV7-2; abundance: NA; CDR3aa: CASSFQGNEQYF; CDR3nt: TGTGCCAGCAGCTTTCAGGGTAACGAGCAGTACTTC
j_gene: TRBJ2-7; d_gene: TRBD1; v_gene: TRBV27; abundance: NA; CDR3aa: CASSASGTGDEQYF; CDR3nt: TGTGCCAGCAGTGCATCCGGGACAGGGGACGAGCAGTACTTC
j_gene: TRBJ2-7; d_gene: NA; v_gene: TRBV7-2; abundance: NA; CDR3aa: CASTKGVGGPYEQYF; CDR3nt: TGTGCCAGCACCAAGGGCGTAGGAGGCCCCTACGAGCAGTACTTC
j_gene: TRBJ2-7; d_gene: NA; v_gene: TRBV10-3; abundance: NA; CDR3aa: CAIKSGTDAYEQYF; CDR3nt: TGTGCCATCAAATCCGGGACCGATGCCTACGAGCAGTACTTC
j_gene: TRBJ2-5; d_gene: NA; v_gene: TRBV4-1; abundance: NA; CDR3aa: CASSQETGALQETQYF; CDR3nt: TGCGCCAGCAGCCAAGAAACAGGTGCCCTCCAAGAGACCCAGTACTTC
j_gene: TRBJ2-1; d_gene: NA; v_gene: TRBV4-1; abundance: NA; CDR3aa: CASRPAGRSYNEQFF; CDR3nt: TGCGCCAGCAGGCCAGCGGGTAGGTCCTACAATGAGCAGTTCTTC
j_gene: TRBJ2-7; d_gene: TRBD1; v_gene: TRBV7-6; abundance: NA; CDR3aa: CASSPDRGISRDEQYF; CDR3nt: TGTGCCAGCAGCCCCGACAGGGGGATTTCCCGGGACGAGCAGTACTTC
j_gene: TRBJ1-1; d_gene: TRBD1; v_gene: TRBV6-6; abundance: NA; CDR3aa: CASREDRGTEAFF; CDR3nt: TGTGCCAGCAGAGAAGACAGGGGCACTGAAGCTTTCTTT
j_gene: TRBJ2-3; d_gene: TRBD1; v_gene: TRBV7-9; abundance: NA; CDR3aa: CASSSNRDRSTDTQYF; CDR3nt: TGTGCCAGCAGCTCTAACCGGGACAGAAGCACAGATACGCAGTATTTT
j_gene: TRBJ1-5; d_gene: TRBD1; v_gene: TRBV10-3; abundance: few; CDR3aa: CAISEQGERNQPQHF; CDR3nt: TGTGCCATCAGTGAACAGGGGGAGCGCAATCAGCCCCAGCATTTT
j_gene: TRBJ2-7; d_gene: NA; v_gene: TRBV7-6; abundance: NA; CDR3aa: CASSLHQGVYEQYF; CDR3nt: TGTGCCAGCAGCTTACATCAAGGGGTCTACGAGCAGTACTTC
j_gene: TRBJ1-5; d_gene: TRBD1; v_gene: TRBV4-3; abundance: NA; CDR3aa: CASSQDRFGQGKGQPQHF; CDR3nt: TGCGCCAGCAGCCAAGATCGATTCGGACAGGGTAAAGGTCAGCCCCAGCATTTT
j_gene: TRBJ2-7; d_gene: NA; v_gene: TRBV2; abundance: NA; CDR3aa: CASSLDGRPYEQYF; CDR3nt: TGTGCCAGCAGTTTAGACGGTCGCCCCTACGAGCAGTACTTC
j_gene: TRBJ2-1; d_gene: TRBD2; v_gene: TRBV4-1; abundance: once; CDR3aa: CASSQSSGGTHYNEQFF; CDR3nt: TGCGCCAGCAGCCAGTCTAGCGGGGGGACGCACTACAATGAGCAGTTCTTC
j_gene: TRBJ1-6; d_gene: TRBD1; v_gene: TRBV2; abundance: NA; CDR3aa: CASSDSGTGLFTLHF; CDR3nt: TGTGCCAGCAGTGATTCCGGGACAGGGTTGTTCACCCTCCACTTT
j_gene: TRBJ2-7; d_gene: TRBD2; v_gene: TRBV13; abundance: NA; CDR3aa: CASSLRAGGSYEQYF; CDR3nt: TGTGCCAGCAGCTTAAGAGCGGGGGGTTCATACGAGCAGTACTTC
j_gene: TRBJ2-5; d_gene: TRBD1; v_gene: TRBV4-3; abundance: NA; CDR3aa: CASSQDGTDEETQYF; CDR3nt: TGCGCCAGCAGCCAAGATGGGACAGATGAGGAGACCCAGTACTTC
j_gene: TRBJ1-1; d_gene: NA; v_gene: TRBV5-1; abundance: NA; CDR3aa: CASSLGSDTEAFF; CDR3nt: TGCGCCAGCAGCTTGGGATCGGATACTGAAGCTTTCTTT
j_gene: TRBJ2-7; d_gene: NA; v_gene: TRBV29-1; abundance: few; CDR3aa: CSVPGPADEQYF; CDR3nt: TGCAGCGTGCCGGGTCCCGCAGACGAGCAGTACTTC
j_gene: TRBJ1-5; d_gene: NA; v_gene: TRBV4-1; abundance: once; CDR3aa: CASSQDVAADQPQHF; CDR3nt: TGCGCCAGCAGCCAAGATGTGGCCGCTGATCAGCCCCAGCATTTT
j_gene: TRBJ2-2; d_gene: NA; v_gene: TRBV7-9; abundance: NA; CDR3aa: CASSLRAGELFF; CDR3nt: TGTGCCAGCAGCTTGAGAGCCGGGGAGCTGTTTTTT
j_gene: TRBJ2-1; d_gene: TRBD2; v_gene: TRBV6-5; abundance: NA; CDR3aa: CASSYSGTSNEQFF; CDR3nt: TGTGCCAGCAGTTATTCCGGGACTAGCAATGAGCAGTTCTTC
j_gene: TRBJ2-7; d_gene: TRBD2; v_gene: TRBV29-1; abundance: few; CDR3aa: CSVVSGRTYEQYF; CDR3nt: TGCAGCGTTGTTAGCGGGAGGACCTACGAGCAGTACTTC
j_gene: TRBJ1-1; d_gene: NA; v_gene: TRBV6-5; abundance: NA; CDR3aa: CASSLGENTEAFF; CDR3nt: TGTGCCAGCAGTTTAGGGGAGAACACTGAAGCTTTCTTT
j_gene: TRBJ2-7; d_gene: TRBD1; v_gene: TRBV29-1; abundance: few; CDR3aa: CSVGTGIEYEQYF; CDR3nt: TGCAGCGTGGGGACAGGGATTGAATACGAGCAGTACTTC
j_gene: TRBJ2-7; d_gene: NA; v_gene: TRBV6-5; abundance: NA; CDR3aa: CASSYSQGTYEQYF; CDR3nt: TGTGCCAGCAGTTACTCGCAGGGAACCTACGAGCAGTACTTC
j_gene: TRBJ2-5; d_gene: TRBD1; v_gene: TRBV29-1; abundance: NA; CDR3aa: CSTWDSQETQYF; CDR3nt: TGCAGCACCTGGGACAGCCAAGAGACCCAGTACTTC
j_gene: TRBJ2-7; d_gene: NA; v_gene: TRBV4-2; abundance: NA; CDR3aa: CASSQDRGGRGAYEQYF; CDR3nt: TGTGCCAGCAGCCAAGATAGGGGAGGCAGGGGGGCCTACGAGCAGTACTTC
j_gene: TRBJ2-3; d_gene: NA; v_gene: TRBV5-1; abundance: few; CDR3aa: CASSLEEVNTDTQYF; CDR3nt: TGCGCCAGCAGCTTGGAAGAGGTTAACACAGATACGCAGTATTTT
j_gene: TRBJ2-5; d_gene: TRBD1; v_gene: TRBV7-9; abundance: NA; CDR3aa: CASSKTGDETQYF; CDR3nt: TGTGCCAGCAGCAAGACAGGGGACGAGACCCAGTACTTC